These 15 T cell receptor beta chains share one sample of origin, sequenced in a study of shared clonotypes between healthy human individuals. TCRdb's copy holds only in-frame clones and misses some; the assay was immunoSEQ multiplex PCR. The sample carries over 1.5 million clones, 98% recorded once. Sequenced material: naive CD4+ T cells sorted from blood. Subset noted: CD45RA+ positively selected. Receptor source: a man aged 25-40 years in good health.

This chain uses TRBV6-1 with TRBJ2-1; TRBD2 might be the D (5 bases). Trimming removed 6 bases from V and 5 bases from J, with 14 bases in between. Per germline, CDR1 MNHNS and CDR2 SASEGT. This CDR3 has 14 amino acids. This CDR3 is CASRSSNLNNEQFF. CDR3 DNA sequence: TGTGCCAGCAGGTCTAGCAACCTTAACAATGAGCAGTTCTTC.

Comment on this clone: A read error may account for a junction end that differs from germline. The rearrangement links TRBV27 to TRBJ2-7, with D possibly being TRBD1 (6 bases). Germline V CDR1 and CDR2: MNHEY, SMNVEV (reference sequence). The CDR3 covers 17 residues. CDR3 loop: CASSLRWRQGKPYEQYF. The DNA of the CDR3 is TGCGCCAGCAGTTTGAGGTGGCGGCAGGGGAAACCCTACGAGCAGTACTTC.

The chain has TRBV29-1 and TRBJ1-2; 7 bases are shared with TRBD1. Germline assignment: CDR1 SQVTM and CDR2 ANQGSEA. The V and J ends lost 3 bases and 3 bases, in that order; junction bases with no gene match: 16. The length of the CDR3 is 17 residues. The CDR3 loop is CSVDRGGRQDEDYGYTF. The DNA of the CDR3 is TGCAGCGTTGATAGAGGGGGCCGACAGGATGAGGACTATGGCTACACCTTC.

V and J are TRBV9 and TRBJ2-1; TRBD1 is a possible D gene (6 bases). CDR1 is SGDLS and CDR2 is YYNGEE in the germline V gene. This CDR3 spans 14 amino acids. V dropped 0 bases and J dropped 9 bases, with 13 bases sitting between them. This CDR3 reads CASSVVSGDGEQFF. The CDR3 nucleotides read TGTGCCAGCAGCGTAGTATCAGGGGACGGTGAGCAGTTCTTC.

V usage is TRBV18 and J usage is TRBJ2-7; 9 bases fit TRBD1. The V and J ends lost 3 bases and 1 base, in that order; junction bases with no gene match: 4. The CDR3 consists of 15 residues. Germline loops: CDR1 KGHSH, CDR2 LQKENI. Here the CDR3 DNA reads TGTGCCAGCTCACCTACACAGGGGGCTTCCTACGAGCAGTACTTC. Its protein is CASSPTQGASYEQYF.

This clone was detected only once. The chain recombines TRBV10-1 with TRBJ2-3; TRBD2 agrees at 10 bases. CDR1 is WNHNN and CDR2 is SYGVQD in the germline V gene (reference sequence). CDR3 length equals 16 residues. V was pared by 4 bases and J by 4 bases, with 8 bases of the junction left unmatched. CDR3 residues: CASSALAGDHADTQYF. In DNA form, the CDR3 reads TGCGCCAGCAGTGCGCTAGCGGGAGATCACGCAGATACGCAGTATTTT.

The chain is built from TRBV7-6 and TRBJ2-7; D is uncertain. This CDR3 is 13 amino acids long. CDR1 is SGHVS and CDR2 is FNYEAQ in the germline V gene. V was pared by 2 bases and J by 2 bases, with 7 bases between. CDR3: CASSLFSTYEQYF. For the CDR3, the DNA is TGTGCCAGCAGCTTATTCAGTACCTACGAGCAGTACTTC.

V is TRBV18 and J is TRBJ2-2, with D unresolved. There are 13 residues in the CDR3. Germline CDR1 is KGHSH and CDR2 is LQKENI. The V end lost 5 bases, the J end lost 1 base, and 5 bases lay between the germline ends. Here the CDR3 DNA reads TGTGCCAGCTCAGCAGAGAACACCGGGGAGCTGTTTTTT. Amino acids: CASSAENTGELFF.

J is TRBJ2-2 and V is TRBV18; 7 nucleotides align to TRBD2. CDR1 is KGHSH and CDR2 is LQKENI in the germline V gene. Trimming took 2 bases from V and 0 from J; bases not matched to a gene: 6. This CDR3 region has 17 residues. The CDR3 reads CASSPDLGGTNTGELFF. CDR3 DNA sequence: TGTGCCAGCTCACCAGATTTGGGAGGGACGAACACCGGGGAGCTGTTTTTT. The whole variable domain, filled in from reference TRBV18 and TRBJ2-2, reads NAGVMQNPRHLVRRRGQEARLRCSPMKGHSHVYWYRQLPEEGLKFMVYLQKENIIDESGMPKERFSAEFPKEGPSILRIQQVVRGDSAAYFCASSPDLGGTNTGELFFGEGSRLTVL.

The chain employs TRBV27 and TRBJ2-2; 8 nucleotides line up with TRBD2. CDR3 length: 18 amino acids. The V and J ends lost 11 bases and 1 base, in that order; junction bases with no gene match: 18. From germline, CDR1 is MNHEY and CDR2 SMNVEV (reference sequence). As DNA, the CDR3 is TGTGCCGTCAGCTTTCATACGGGAGGGCCGGGGAACACCGGGGAGCTGTTTTTT. This sequence encodes CAVSFHTGGPGNTGELFF.

J is TRBJ1-2 and V is TRBV19; D not resolved. V lost 8 bases and J lost 7, with 29 bases in between. The CDR3 length is 17 residues. Germline lookup yields CDR1 LNHDA and CDR2 SQIVND (reference sequence). The CDR3 region has the DNA TGTGCCAGTCGCAATCAAATCTTGGACGTCGGTATCGCTGGCTACACCTTC. Its translation: CASRNQILDVGIAGYTF.

The J gene is TRBJ1-2, the V gene TRBV7-3; 7 nucleotides agree with TRBD1. The CDR3 has 13 residues. Trimming took 4 bases from V and 5 from J; bases not matched to a gene: 4. The germline CDR1 and CDR2 sequences are SGHTA and FQGTGA. In nucleotides, the CDR3 is TGTGCCAGCAGCTCAAGACAGGGATATGGCTACACCTTC. It yields the protein CASSSRQGYGYTF.

This chain connects TRBV5-4 to TRBJ1-1; D gene unclear. Between the trimmed V and J ends, which lost 3 bases and 5 bases, there was a span of 11 bases. In germline, CDR1 is SGHNT, CDR2 YYREEE (reference sequence). The CDR3 is 13 residues long. The CDR3 coding sequence is TGTGCCAGCAGCTCCGGGAGGAGGACTGAAGCTTTCTTT. It codes for CASSSGRRTEAFF.

As concerns this clone: The same CDR3 arises from other DNA sequences in this sample as well. The chain links TRBV30 to TRBJ2-3; weak D call: TRBD1 (6 bases). Germline V CDR1 and CDR2: GTSNPN, SVGIG (reference sequence). Trimming shortened V by 3 bases and J by 0 bases, and 7 bases separated the two germline ends. The CDR3 has 13 amino acids. CDR3 sequence reads: CAWSRGSTDTQYF. CDR3 nucleotides: TGTGCCTGGAGCAGGGGAAGCACAGATACGCAGTATTTT.

The chain's CDR3 is CASSLRTGQRVPGELFF. In DNA form, the CDR3 reads TGTGCCAGCAGCCTCAGAACGGGACAGCGGGTTCCCGGGGAGCTGTTTTTT. The V and J genes are TRBV5-6 and TRBJ2-2; perhaps TRBD1 as D (7 bases). The CDR3 runs to 17 residues. Trimming removed 4 bases at V and 6 bases at J, with 22 bases between. CDR1 SGHDT and CDR2 YYEEEE come from the germline V gene.